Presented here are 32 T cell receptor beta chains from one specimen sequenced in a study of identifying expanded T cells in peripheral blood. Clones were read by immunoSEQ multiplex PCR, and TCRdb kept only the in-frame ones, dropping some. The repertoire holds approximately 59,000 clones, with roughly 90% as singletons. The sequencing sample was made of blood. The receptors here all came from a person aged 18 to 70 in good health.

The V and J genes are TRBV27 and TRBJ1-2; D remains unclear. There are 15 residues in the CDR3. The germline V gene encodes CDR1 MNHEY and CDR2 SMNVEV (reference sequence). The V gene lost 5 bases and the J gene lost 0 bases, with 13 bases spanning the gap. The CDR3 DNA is TGTGCCAGCAGTCCCCGACAAATAACTAACTATGGCTACACCTTC. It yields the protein CASSPRQITNYGYTF.

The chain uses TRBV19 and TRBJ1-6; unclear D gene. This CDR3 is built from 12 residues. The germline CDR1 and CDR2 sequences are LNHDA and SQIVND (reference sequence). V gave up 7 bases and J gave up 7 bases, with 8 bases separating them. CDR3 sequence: CASNNLNSPLHF. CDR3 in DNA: TGTGCCAGTAATAACCTGAATTCACCCCTCCACTTT.

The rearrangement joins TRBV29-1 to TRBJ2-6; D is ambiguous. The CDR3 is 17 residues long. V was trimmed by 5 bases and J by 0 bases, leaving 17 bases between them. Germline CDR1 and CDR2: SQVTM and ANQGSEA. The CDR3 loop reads CSVSDSPPYSGANVLTF. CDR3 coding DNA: TGCAGCGTTTCCGACTCACCGCCCTACTCTGGGGCCAACGTCCTGACTTTC.

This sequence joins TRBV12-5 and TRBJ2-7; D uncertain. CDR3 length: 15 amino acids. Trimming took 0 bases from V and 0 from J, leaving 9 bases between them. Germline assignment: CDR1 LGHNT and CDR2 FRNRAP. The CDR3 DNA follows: TGTGCTAGTGGTTTGGTACACAAGGCCTCCTACGAGCAGTACTTC. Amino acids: CASGLVHKASYEQYF.

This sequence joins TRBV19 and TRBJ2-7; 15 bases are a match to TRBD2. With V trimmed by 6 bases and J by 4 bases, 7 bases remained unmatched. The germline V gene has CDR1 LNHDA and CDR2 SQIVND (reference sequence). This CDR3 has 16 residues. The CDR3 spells CASSPKGLAGGYEQYF. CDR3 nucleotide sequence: TGTGCCAGTAGCCCTAAGGGACTAGCGGGAGGTTACGAGCAGTACTTC.

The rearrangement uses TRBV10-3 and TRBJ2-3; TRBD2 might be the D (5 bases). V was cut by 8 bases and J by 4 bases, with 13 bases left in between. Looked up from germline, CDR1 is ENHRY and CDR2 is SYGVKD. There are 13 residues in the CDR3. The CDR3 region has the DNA TGTGCCATCTGGGCCCCGGGGTCAGATACGCAGTATTTT. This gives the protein CAIWAPGSDTQYF.

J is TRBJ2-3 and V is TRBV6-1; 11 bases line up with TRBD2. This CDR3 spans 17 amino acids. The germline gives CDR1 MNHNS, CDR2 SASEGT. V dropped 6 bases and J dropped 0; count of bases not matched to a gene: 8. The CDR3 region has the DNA TGTGCCAGCAGCGAAACTAGCGGGGGCCCTAGCACAGATACGCAGTATTTT. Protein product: CASSETSGGPSTDTQYF.

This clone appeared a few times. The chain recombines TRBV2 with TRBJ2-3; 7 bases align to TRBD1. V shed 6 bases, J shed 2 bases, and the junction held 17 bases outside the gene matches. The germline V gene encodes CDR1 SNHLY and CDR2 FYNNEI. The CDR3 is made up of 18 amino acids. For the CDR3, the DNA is TGTGCCAGCAGCCCTTTGGCGGTCCCGGGACAGTACACAGATACGCAGTATTTT. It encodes CASSPLAVPGQYTDTQYF.

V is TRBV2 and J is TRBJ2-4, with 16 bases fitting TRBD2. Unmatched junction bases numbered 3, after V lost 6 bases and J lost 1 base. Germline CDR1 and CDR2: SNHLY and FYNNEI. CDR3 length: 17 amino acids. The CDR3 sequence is CASSGTSGRGAKNIQYF. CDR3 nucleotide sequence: TGTGCCAGCAGCGGGACTAGCGGGAGGGGGGCCAAAAACATTCAGTACTTC.

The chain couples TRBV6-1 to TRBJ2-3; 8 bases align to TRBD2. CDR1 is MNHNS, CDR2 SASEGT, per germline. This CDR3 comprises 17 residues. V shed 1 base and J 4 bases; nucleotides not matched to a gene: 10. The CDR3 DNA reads TGTGCCAGCAGTGAAGTCCTAGGACTAGCAGCCGCAGATACGCAGTATTTT. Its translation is CASSEVLGLAAADTQYF.

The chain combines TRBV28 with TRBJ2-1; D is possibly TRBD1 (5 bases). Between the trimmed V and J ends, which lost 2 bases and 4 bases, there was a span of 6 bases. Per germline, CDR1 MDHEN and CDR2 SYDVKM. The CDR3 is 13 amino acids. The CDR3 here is CASSLGAYNEQFF. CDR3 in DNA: TGTGCCAGCAGTTTAGGGGCGTACAATGAGCAGTTCTTC.

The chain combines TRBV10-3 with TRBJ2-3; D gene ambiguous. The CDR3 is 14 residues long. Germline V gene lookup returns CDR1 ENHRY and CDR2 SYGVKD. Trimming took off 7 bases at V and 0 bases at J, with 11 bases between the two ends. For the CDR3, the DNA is TGTGCCATCAAGCAGGCTTCTAGCACAGATACGCAGTATTTT. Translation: CAIKQASSTDTQYF.

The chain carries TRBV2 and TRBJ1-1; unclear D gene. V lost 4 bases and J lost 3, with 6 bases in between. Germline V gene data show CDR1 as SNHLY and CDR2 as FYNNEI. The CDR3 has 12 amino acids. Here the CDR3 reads CASSVGYTEAFF. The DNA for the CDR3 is TGTGCCAGCAGTGTGGGGTACACTGAAGCTTTCTTT. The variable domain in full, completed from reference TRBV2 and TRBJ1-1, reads EPEVTQTPSHQVTQMGQEVILRCVPISNHLYFYWYRQILGQKVEFLVSFYNNEISEKSEIFDDQFSVERPDGSNFTLKIRSTKLEDSAMYFCASSVGYTEAFFGQGTRLTVV.

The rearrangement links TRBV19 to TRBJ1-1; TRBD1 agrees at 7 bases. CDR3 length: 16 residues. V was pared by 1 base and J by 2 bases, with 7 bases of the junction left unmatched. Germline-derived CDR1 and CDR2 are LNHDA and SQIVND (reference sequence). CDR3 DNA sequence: TGTGCCAGTAGTATAGCCGCTAGACAGGGTAACACTGAAGCTTTCTTT. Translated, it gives CASSIAARQGNTEAFF.

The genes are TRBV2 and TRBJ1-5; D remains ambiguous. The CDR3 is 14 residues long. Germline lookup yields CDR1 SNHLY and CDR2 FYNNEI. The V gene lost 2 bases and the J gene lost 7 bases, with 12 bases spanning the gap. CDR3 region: CASSETGRRQPQHF. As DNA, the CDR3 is TGTGCCAGCAGTGAAACGGGTCGGCGGCAGCCCCAGCATTTT. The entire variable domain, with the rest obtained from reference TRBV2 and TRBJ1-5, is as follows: EPEVTQTPSHQVTQMGQEVILRCVPISNHLYFYWYRQILGQKVEFLVSFYNNEISEKSEIFDDQFSVERPDGSNFTLKIRSTKLEDSAMYFCASSETGRRQPQHFGDGTRLSIL.

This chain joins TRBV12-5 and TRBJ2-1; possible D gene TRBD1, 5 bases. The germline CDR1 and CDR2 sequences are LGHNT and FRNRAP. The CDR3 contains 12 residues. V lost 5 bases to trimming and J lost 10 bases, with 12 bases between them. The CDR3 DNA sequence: TGTGCTAGTGGTCTAGGGGCGCGAGAGCAGTTCTTC. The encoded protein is CASGLGAREQFF.

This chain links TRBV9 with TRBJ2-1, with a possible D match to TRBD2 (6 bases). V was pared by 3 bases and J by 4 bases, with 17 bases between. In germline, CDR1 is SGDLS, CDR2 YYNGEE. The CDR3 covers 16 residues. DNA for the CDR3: TGTGCCAGCAGCGGACGATTGGGAGGCCCTTACAATGAGCAGTTCTTC. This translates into CASSGRLGGPYNEQFF.

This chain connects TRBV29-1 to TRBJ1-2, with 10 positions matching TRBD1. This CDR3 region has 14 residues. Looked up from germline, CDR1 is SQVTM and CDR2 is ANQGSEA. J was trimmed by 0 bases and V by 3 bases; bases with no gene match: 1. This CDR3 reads CSVEGQGTNYGYTF. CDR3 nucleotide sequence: TGCAGCGTTGAGGGACAGGGGACTAACTATGGCTACACCTTC.

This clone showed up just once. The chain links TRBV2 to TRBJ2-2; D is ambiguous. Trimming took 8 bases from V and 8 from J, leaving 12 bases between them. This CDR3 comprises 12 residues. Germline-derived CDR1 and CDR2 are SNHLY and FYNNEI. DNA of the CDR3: TGTGCCAGCGCGTCCCGGGCGGGGGAGCTGTTTTTT. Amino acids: CASASRAGELFF.

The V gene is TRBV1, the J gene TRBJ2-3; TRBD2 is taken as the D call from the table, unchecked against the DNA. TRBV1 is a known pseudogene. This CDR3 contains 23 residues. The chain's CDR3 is CTSSQEEEGAGYCSSGLTDTQYF. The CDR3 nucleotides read TGCACCAGCAGCCAAGAAGAAGAGGGGGCGGGCTATTGTTCTAGCGGGCTTACAGATACGCAGTATTTT.

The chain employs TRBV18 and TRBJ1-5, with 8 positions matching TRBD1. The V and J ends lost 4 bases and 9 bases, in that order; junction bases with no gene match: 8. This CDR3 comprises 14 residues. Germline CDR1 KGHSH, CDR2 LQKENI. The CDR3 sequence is CASSLQGDLTPQHF. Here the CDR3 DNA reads TGTGCCAGCTCACTACAGGGGGATCTCACGCCCCAGCATTTT.

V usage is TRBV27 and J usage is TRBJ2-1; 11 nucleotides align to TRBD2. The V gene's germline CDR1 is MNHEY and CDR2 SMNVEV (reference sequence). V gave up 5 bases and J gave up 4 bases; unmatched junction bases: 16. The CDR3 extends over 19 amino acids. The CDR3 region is CASSHNIPPSGRQYNEQFF. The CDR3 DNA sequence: TGTGCCAGCAGTCACAACATACCCCCTAGCGGGAGGCAGTACAATGAGCAGTTCTTC.

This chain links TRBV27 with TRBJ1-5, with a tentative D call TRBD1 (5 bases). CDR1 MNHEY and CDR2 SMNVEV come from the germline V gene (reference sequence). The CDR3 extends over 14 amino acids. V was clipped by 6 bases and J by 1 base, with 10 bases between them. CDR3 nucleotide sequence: TGTGCCAGCAGGCGGGGGGGAAGCAATCAGCCCCAGCATTTT. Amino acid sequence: CASRRGGSNQPQHF.

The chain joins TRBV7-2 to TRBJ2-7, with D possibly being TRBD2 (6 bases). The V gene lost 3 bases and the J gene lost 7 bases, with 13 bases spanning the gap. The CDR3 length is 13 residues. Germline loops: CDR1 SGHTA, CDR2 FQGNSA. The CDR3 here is CASSFQAGGEQYF. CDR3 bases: TGTGCCAGCAGCTTTCAAGCGGGCGGGGAGCAGTACTTC.

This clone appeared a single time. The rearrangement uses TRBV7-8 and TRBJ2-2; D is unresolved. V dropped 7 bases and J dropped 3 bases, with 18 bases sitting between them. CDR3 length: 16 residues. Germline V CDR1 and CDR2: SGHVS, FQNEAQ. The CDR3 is CASTRHGRSDTGELFF. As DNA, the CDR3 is TGTGCCAGCACTCGGCATGGCAGGTCGGACACCGGGGAGCTGTTTTTT.

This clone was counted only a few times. In DNA form, the CDR3 reads TGTGCCAGCAGACGATGGGGCTCGGGCAATCAGCCCCAGCATTTT. Its translation: CASRRWGSGNQPQHF. The chain recombines TRBV28 with TRBJ1-5; tentative D call: TRBD1 (5 bases). CDR3 length: 15 amino acids. The germline V gene encodes CDR1 MDHEN and CDR2 SYDVKM. V shed 6 bases and J shed 2 bases, with 14 bases lying between them. Together with reference TRBV28 and TRBJ1-5, the CDR3 gives the full variable domain: DVKVTQSSRYLVKRTGEKVFLECVQDMDHENMFWYRQDPGLGLRLIYFSYDVKMKEKGDIPEGYSVSREKKERFSLILESASTNQTSMYLCASRRWGSGNQPQHFGDGTRLSIL.

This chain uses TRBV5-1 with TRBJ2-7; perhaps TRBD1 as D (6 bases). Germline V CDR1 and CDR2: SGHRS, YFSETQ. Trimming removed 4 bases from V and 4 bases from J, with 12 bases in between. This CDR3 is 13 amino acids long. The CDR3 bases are TGCGCCAGCAGCCCCGGGGACACATACGAGCAGTACTTC. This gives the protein CASSPGDTYEQYF.

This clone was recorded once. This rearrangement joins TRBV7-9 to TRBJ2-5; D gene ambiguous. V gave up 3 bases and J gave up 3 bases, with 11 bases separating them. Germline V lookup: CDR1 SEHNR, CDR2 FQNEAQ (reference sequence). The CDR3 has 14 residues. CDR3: CASSFRVEKETQYF. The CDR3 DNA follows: TGTGCCAGCAGCTTTAGGGTGGAGAAAGAGACCCAGTACTTC.

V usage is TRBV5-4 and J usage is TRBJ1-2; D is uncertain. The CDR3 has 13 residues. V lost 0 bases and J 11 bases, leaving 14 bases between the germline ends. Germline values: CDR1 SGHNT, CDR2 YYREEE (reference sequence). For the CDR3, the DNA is TGTGCCAGCAGCTTGGACCCGGGGAACCATTACACCTTC. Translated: CASSLDPGNHYTF.

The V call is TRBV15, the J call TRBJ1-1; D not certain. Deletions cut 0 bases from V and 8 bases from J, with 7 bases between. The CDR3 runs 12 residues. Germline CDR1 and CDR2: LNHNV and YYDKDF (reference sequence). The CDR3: CATSRDQDEAFF. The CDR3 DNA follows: TGTGCCACCAGCAGAGATCAGGACGAAGCTTTCTTT.

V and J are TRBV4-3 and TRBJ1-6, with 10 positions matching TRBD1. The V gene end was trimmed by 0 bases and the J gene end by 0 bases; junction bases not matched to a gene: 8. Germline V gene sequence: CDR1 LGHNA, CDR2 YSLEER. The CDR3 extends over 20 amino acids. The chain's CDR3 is CASSQEVLGTGVSYNSPLHF. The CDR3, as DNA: TGCGCCAGCAGCCAAGAGGTCCTCGGGACAGGGGTCTCCTATAATTCACCCCTCCACTTT.

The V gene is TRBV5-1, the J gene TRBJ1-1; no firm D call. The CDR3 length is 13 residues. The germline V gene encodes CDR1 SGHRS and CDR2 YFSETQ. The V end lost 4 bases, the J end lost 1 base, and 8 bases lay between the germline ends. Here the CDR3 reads CASSPGSNTEAFF. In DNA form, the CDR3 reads TGCGCCAGCAGCCCCGGGTCGAACACTGAAGCTTTCTTT.